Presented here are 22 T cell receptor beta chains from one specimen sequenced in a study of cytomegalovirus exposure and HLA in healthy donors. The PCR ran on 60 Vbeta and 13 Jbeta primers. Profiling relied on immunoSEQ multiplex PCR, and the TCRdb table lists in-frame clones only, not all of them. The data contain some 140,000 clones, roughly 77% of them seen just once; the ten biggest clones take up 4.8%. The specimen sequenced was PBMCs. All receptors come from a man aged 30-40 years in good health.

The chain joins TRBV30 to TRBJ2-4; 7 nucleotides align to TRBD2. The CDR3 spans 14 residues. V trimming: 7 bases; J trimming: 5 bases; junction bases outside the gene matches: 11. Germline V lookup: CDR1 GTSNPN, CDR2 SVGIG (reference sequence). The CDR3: CAYQTGTTQNIQYF. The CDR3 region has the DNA TGTGCCTACCAGACCGGGACTACGCAAAACATTCAGTACTTC.

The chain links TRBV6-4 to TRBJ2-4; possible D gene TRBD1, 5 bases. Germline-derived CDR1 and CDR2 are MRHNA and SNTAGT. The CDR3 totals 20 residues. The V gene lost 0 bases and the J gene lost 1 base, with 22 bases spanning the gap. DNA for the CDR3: TGTGCCAGCAGTGACTCGAATAACAGGTGGGGTCATAGGGCCAAAAACATTCAGTACTTC. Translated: CASSDSNNRWGHRAKNIQYF.

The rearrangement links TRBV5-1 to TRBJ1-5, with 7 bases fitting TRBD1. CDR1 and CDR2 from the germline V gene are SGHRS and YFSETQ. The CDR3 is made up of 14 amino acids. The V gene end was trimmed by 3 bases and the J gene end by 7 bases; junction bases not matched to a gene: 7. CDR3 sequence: CASSSGQEGQPQHF. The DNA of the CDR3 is TGCGCCAGCAGCTCCGGACAGGAGGGACAGCCCCAGCATTTT.

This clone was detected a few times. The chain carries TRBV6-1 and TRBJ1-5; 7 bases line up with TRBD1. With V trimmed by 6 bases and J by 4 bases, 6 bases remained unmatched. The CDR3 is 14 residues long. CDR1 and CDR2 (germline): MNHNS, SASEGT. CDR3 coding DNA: TGTGCCAGCAGCCCCGGACAGGCAAATCAGCCCCAGCATTTT. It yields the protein CASSPGQANQPQHF.

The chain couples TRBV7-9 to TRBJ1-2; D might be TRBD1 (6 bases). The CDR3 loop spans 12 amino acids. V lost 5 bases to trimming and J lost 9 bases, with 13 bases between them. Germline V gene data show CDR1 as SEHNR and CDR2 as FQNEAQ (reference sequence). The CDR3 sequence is CASSEQQGRYTF. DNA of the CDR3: TGTGCCAGCAGCGAACAACAGGGTCGCTACACCTTC.

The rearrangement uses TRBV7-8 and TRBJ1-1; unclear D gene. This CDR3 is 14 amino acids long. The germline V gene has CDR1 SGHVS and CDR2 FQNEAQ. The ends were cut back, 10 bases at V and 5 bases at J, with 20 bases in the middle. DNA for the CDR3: TGTGCCACAGCTCGACGTTCCCCGGGGACTGAAGCTTTCTTT. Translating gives CATARRSPGTEAFF.

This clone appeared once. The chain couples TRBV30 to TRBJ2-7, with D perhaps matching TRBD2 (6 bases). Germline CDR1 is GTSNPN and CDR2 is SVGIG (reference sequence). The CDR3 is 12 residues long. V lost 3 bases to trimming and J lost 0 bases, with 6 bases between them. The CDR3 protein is CAWRDYSYEQYF. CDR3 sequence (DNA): TGTGCCTGGAGGGACTACTCCTACGAGCAGTACTTC.

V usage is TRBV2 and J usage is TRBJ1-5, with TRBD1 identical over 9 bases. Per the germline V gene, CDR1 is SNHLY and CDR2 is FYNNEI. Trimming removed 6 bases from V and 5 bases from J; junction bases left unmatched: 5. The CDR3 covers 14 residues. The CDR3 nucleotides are TGTGCCAGCAGCTCGGACAGGGGATATCAGCCCCAGCATTTT. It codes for CASSSDRGYQPQHF. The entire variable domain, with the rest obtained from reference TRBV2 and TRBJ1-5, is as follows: EPEVTQTPSHQVTQMGQEVILRCVPISNHLYFYWYRQILGQKVEFLVSFYNNEISEKSEIFDDQFSVERPDGSNFTLKIRSTKLEDSAMYFCASSSDRGYQPQHFGDGTRLSIL.

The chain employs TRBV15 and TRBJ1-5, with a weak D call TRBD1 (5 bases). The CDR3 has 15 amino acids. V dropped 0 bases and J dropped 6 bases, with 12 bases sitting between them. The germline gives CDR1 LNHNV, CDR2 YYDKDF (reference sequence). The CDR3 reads CATSRDPGSGQPQHF. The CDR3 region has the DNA TGTGCCACCAGCAGAGATCCAGGGTCGGGTCAGCCCCAGCATTTT.

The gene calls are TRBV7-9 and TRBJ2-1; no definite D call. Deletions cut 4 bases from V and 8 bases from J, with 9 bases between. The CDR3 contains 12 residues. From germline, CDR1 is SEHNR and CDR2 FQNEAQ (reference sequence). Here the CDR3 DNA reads TGTGCCAGCAGCTCCACTGTACATGAGCAGTTCTTC. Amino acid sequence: CASSSTVHEQFF.

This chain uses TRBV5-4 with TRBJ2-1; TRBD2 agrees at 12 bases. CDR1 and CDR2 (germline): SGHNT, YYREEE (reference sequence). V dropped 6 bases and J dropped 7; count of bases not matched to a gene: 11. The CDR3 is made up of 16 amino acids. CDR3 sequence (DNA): TGTGCCAGCAAACAATCTAGCGGGAGGGCCTCAAATGAGCAGTTCTTC. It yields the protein CASKQSSGRASNEQFF.

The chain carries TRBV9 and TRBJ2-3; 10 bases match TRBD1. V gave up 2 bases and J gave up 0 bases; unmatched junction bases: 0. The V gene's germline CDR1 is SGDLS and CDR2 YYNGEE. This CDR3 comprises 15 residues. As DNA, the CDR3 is TGTGCCAGCAGCGTGGGACAGGGGAGCACAGATACGCAGTATTTT. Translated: CASSVGQGSTDTQYF.

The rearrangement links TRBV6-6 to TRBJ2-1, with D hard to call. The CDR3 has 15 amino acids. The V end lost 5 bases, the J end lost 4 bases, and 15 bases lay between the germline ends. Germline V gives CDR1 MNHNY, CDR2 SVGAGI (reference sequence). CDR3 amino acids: CASSPNSVRYNEQFF. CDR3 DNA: TGTGCCAGCAGTCCCAACTCCGTTCGGTACAATGAGCAGTTCTTC.

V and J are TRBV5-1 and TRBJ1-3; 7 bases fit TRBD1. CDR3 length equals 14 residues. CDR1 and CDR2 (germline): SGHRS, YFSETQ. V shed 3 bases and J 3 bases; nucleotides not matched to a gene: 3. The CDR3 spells CASSSGGYGNTIYF. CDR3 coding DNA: TGCGCCAGCAGCTCAGGGGGATATGGAAACACCATATATTTT. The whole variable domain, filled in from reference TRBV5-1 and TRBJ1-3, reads KAGVTQTPRYLIKTRGQQVTLSCSPISGHRSVSWYQQTPGQGLQFLFEYFSETQRNKGNFPGRFSGRQFSNSRSEMNVSTLELGDSALYLCASSSGGYGNTIYFGEGSWLTVV.

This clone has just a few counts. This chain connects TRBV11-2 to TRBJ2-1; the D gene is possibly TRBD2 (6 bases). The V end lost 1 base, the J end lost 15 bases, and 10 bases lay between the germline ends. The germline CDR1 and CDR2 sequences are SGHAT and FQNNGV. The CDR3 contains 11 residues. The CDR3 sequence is CASSLAGDRFF. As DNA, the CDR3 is TGTGCCAGCAGCTTAGCGGGAGATCGGTTCTTC.

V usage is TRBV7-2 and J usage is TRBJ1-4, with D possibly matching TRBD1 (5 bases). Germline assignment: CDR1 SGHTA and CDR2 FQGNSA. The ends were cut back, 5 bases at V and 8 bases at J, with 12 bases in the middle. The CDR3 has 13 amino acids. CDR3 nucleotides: TGTGCCAGCAGCCCAGACAGAGGCGAAAAACTGTTTTTT. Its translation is CASSPDRGEKLFF.

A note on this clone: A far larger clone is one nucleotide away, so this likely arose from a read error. As DNA, the CDR3 is TGCGCCAGCAGCCTAGCGGTTCCTAGCACAGATACGCAGTATTTT. Its translation is CASSLAVPSTDTQYF. The V gene is TRBV5-1, the J gene TRBJ2-3; 7 positions agree with TRBD2. This CDR3 comprises 15 residues. The V gene end was trimmed by 4 bases and the J gene end by 0 bases; junction bases not matched to a gene: 5. Germline V gives CDR1 SGHRS, CDR2 YFSETQ.

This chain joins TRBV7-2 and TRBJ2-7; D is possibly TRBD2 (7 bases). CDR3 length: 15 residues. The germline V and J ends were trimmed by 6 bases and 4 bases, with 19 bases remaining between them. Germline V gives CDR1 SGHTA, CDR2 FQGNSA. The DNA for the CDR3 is TGTGCCAGCAGAAAAGGGGGGGGAGGGGCTTACGAGCAGTACTTC. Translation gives CASRKGGGGAYEQYF.

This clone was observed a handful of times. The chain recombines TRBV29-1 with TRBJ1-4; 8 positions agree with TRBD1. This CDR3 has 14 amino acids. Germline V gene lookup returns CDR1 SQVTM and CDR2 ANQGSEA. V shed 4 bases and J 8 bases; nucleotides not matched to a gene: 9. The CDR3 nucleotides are TGCAGCGTTGGCGGACAGGGAGCTGAAGAAAAACTGTTTTTT. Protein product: CSVGGQGAEEKLFF.

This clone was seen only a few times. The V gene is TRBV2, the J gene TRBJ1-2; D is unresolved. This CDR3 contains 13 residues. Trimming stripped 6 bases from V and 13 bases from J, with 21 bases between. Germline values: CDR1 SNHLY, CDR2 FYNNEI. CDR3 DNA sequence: TGTGCCAGCAGGCCCGACGGCGGCCGCGGATGCACCTTC. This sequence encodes CASRPDGGRGCTF.

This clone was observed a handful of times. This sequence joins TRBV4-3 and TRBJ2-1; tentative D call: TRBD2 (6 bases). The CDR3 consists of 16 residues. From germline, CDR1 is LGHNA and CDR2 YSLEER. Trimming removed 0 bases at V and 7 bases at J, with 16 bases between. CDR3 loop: CASSQDPGRGPNEQFF. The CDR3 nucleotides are TGCGCCAGCAGCCAAGATCCAGGGCGGGGACCTAATGAGCAGTTCTTC.

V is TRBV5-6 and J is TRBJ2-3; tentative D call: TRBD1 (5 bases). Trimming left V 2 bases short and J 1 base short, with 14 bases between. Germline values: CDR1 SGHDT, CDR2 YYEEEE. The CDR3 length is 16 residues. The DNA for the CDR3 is TGTGCCAGCAGCTTCGGAGCCTTGGGGCGCACAGATACGCAGTATTTT. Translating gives CASSFGALGRTDTQYF. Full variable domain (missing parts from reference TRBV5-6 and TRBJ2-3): DAGVTQSPTHLIKTRGQQVTLRCSPKSGHDTVSWYQQALGQGPQFIFQYYEEEERQRGNFPDRFSGHQFPNYSSELNVNALLLGDSALYLCASSFGALGRTDTQYFGPGTRLTVL.